Listed below are T cell receptor beta chains from one sample, sequenced in a study of cytomegalovirus exposure and HLA in healthy donors. Clones were read by immunoSEQ multiplex PCR, and TCRdb kept only the in-frame ones, dropping some. In the table there are 150,000 to 200,000 clones, roughly 75% of which are singletons. Sequences were obtained from PBMCs. These receptors were collected from a woman between 45 and 60 years old in good health and CMV-seropositive. The CDR3 runs from the conserved cysteine through the conserved F or W.

J gene | V gene | CDR3 protein
TRBJ2-2 | TRBV4-2 | CASSQWRQDNTGELFF
TRBJ2-7 | TRBV27 | CASSSLRGRTYEQYF
TRBJ2-6 | TRBV9 | CASSHSAAWVQGSGANVLTF
TRBJ2-5 | TRBV6-6 | CASSYWEGKQTQYF
TRBJ2-1 | TRBV11-2 | CASSLGGSGPQLEQFF
TRBJ2-5 | TRBV6-5 | CASSYNRETQYF
TRBJ2-6 | TRBV19 | CASSIMAGANVLTF
TRBJ2-1 | TRBV9 | CASSATGLASEQFF
TRBJ1-1 | TRBV28 | CASYSNTEAFF
TRBJ2-5 | TRBV7-2 | CASSLQTSAKETQYF
TRBJ2-5 | TRBV4-3 | CASSQDRGKQYF
TRBJ2-7 | TRBV29-1 | CSVELAGGYEQYF
TRBJ2-5 | TRBV19 | CASSTGQGVETQYF
TRBJ2-4 | TRBV27 | CASSSPGTGNIQYF
TRBJ1-2 | TRBV29-1 | CSGGIVGERGYTF
TRBJ2-7 | TRBV9 | CASSPRGSTYEQYF
TRBJ2-1 | TRBV9 | CASSAIPGLAYEQFF
TRBJ2-1 | TRBV7-2 | CASSPPGGRNEQFF
TRBJ2-7 | TRBV27 | CASSLSTQGAHHEQYF
TRBJ2-1 | TRBV7-2 | CASSRGTSGNYNEQFF
TRBJ2-2 | TRBV7-8 | CASSLASGYTGELFF
TRBJ1-1 | TRBV6-1 | CASGEPRSDTEAFF
TRBJ1-2 | TRBV4-2 | CASSQASNSGQNYGYTF
TRBJ2-1 | TRBV9 | CASSKGQGAKNEQFF
TRBJ2-1 | TRBV15 | CATSRVTRNNEQFF
TRBJ1-5 | TRBV15 | CATSLRGGQGAQPQHF
TRBJ2-1 | TRBV6-5 | CASSFNRDRYNEQFF
TRBJ1-2 | TRBV18 | CASSPQRTDGYTF
TRBJ2-1 | TRBV7-2 | CASSPRRGEQFF
TRBJ2-2 | TRBV2 | CASNRDRSSTGELFF
TRBJ2-7 | TRBV9 | CASSVGTGAFGEQYF
TRBJ2-5 | TRBV19 | CASSIGTGGPQETQYF
TRBJ1-2 | TRBV5-1 | CASSRTGQGDGYTF
TRBJ1-1 | TRBV2 | CASSFDSYYTEAFF
TRBJ2-7 | TRBV10-3 | CAIRESLDEQYF
TRBJ1-2 | TRBV5-1 | CASSRDAGYGYTF
TRBJ2-1 | TRBV29-1 | CSVAPLDAGRINEQFF
TRBJ2-2 | TRBV6-4 | CASSVSGGIGELFF
TRBJ2-2 | TRBV18 | CASSPIGTGELFF
TRBJ2-3 | TRBV5-1 | CASSLQGTDTQYF
TRBJ2-2 | TRBV13 | CASSLGGGTGELFF
TRBJ1-2 | TRBV6-5 | CASSYSMVSNGYTF
TRBJ1-1 | TRBV18 | CASSPQAGNTEAFF
TRBJ1-1 | TRBV7-2 | CASKLQGYSEAFF
TRBJ2-1 | TRBV2 | CASWWTGAHPYNEQFF
TRBJ1-2 | TRBV5-6 | CASSLDRVWGYTF
TRBJ1-1 | TRBV4-2 | CASSPLGTEAFF
TRBJ2-7 | TRBV5-1 | CASSLVGLADFLSYEQYF
TRBJ1-4 | TRBV7-9 | CSSSLGSDGVYF
TRBJ2-2 | TRBV5-1 | CASRSPGLAGVGELFF
TRBJ2-5 | TRBV4-2 | CASSQVSLMAGKETQYF
TRBJ2-1 | TRBV28 | CASRDGLTFHNEQFF
TRBJ2-1 | TRBV10-3 | CAIRRAEDNEQFF
TRBJ1-5 | TRBV18 | CASSPTGGGQPQHF
TRBJ1-2 | TRBV18 | CASSPLSGYTF
TRBJ2-7 | TRBV28 | CASSFNREQYF
TRBJ1-1 | TRBV28 | CASSLGGVLAEAFF
TRBJ1-4 | TRBV7-9 | CASSPGTGLSNEKLFF
TRBJ2-5 | TRBV5-6 | CASSLRQGSFFGTQYF